The rows below give T cell receptor beta chains drawn from one sample of a study of OX40 agonist ivuxolimab in advanced cancers. The assay was immunoSEQ multiplex PCR, and TCRdb's table has in-frame clones only and misses some. Counted here are tens of thousands of clones, 80% to 90% occurring once; the ten biggest clones make up roughly 40%. Sample: CD4+ or CD8+ T cells sorted from blood, taken in a trial of the OX40 agonist ivuxolimab. These receptors all come from an adult with an advanced solid tumor such as melanoma, head and neck, liver or kidney cancer. CDR3s leave out the opening cysteine and the closing phenylalanine or tryptophan. A D gene is named only where the DNA matches it firmly. Expanded clones are given a class, and other clones once, few, many or no size at all.

V gene	clone size	D gene	CDR3 protein
TRBV6-5	few	-	ASSYGLRGTEAF
TRBV7-9	-	TRBD1	ASSRTGDPSYEQY
TRBV7-6	-	TRBD1	ASSSRQGASIDTQY
TRBV7-8	-	-	ASSRGAGGNEQF
TRBV29-1	-	TRBD1	SVPGTGIYEQY
TRBV27	-	-	ASSPAVLTDTQY
TRBV7-9	-	-	ASSSPQGGLYEQY
TRBV6-6	-	-	ASSRSRDGRNYGYT
TRBV5-6	-	-	ASSSHSATNEKLF
TRBV6-1	-	-	ASSEASYEQY
TRBV27	-	TRBD2	ASSFSGGSYEQY
TRBV6-5	-	-	ASSTTGSYGYT
TRBV4-3	once	-	ASSQDMGYGQF
TRBV11-2	-	-	ASSYGRLSGNTIY
TRBV18	-	TRBD1	ASSSADRGRVYEQY
TRBV4-3	-	-	ASSQAGDGEKLF
TRBV28	-	-	ASSLGGTGDEQY
TRBV5-4	once	-	ASSLRGGAAYQETQY
TRBV27	-	-	ASIGLGSDGYT
TRBV15	-	-	ATSRDLFSNQPQH
TRBV4-1	-	-	ASSLRPGIEGYT
TRBV7-6	-	-	ASSLVTSGGKVSTDTQY
TRBV30	-	-	AWSVGGPGEQF
TRBV4-3	-	-	ASSSRTAIGEQF
TRBV4-2	-	TRBD2	ASSQGLPTPYEQY
TRBV9	-	-	ASSAGPPSYEQY
TRBV13	-	TRBD1	ASRGDRGYEQY
TRBV7-2	once	TRBD2	ASSLGGTSGNTQY
TRBV19	once	TRBD1	ASSMRGQGDSPLH
TRBV9	-	TRBD1	ASSVGQAVTDTQY
TRBV6-4	-	-	ASSAQGGTEAF
TRBV7-9	-	-	ASSLDYRSYEQY
TRBV27	-	TRBD2	ASSSGLAGPLGEQY
TRBV4-1	-	-	ASSQDGGTDTQY
TRBV25-1	-	TRBD1	ASSRTGTGSPLH
TRBV7-8	-	TRBD1	ASSSIQGANYNEQF
TRBV4-2	-	TRBD1	ASSQDGGTGDYEQY
TRBV25-1	-	TRBD1	ASSTGTASSYEQY
TRBV9	-	-	ASSAGLHNTDTQY
TRBV4-2	-	-	ASSQGREYEQY
TRBV9	once	-	ASSVVSGDEQY
TRBV13	-	TRBD2	ASSLVGGGGQETQY